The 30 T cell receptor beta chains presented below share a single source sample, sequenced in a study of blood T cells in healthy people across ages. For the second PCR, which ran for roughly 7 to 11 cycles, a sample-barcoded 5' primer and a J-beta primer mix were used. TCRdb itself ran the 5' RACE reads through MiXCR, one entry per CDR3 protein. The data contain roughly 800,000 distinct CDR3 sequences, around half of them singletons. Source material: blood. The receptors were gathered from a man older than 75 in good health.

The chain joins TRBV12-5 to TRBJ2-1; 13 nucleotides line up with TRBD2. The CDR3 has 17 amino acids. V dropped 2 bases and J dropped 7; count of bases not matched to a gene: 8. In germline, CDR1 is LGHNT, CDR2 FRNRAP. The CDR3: CASGLRLGLAGDNEQFF. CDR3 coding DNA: TGTGCTAGTGGTTTGAGACTCGGACTAGCGGGAGATAATGAGCAGTTCTTC. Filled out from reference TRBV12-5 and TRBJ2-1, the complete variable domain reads DARVTQTPRHKVTEMGQEVTMRCQPILGHNTVFWYRQTMMQGLELLAYFRNRAPLDDSGMPKDRFSAEMPDATLATLKIQPSEPRDSAVYFCASGLRLGLAGDNEQFFGPGTRLTVL.

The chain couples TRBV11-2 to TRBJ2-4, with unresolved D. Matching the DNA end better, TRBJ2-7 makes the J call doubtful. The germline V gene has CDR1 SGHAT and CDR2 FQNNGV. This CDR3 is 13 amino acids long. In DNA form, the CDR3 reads TGTGCCAGCAGCTCCCCGGTCAGAAGCGAGCAGTACTTC. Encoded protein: CASSSPVRSEQYF.

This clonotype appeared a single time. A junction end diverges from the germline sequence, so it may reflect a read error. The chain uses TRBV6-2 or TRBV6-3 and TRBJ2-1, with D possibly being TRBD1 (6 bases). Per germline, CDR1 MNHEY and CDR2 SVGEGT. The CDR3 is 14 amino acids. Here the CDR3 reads CDSSYSLQGNEQFF. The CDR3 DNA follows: TGTGACAGCAGTTACTCGCTACAGGGAAATGAGCAGTTCTTC.

The chain's CDR3 is CAITNTAGHLNTGELFF. As DNA, the CDR3 is TGTGCCATCACCAACACCGCGGGACATCTAAACACCGGGGAGCTGTTTTTT. V and J are TRBV10-3 and TRBJ2-2; D assignment may be TRBD1 or TRBD2 (6 bases each). This CDR3 spans 17 amino acids. Trimming took 7 bases from V and 2 from J, leaving 20 bases between them. From germline, CDR1 is ENHRY and CDR2 SYGVKD.

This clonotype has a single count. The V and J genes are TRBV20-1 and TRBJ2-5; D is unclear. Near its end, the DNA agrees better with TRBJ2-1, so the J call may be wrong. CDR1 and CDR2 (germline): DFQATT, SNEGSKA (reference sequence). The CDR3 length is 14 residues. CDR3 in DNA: TGCAGTGCTAGAGATTGGGCGATCCAAGAGACCCAGTTCTTC. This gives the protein CSARDWAIQETQFF.

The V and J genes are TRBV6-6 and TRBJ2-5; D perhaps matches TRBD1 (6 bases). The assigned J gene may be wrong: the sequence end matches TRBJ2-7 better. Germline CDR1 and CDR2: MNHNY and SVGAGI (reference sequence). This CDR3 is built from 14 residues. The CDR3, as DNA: TGTGCCAGCAGTTACAGGTCAGGGGTCTACGAGCAGTACTTC. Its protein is CASSYRSGVYEQYF.

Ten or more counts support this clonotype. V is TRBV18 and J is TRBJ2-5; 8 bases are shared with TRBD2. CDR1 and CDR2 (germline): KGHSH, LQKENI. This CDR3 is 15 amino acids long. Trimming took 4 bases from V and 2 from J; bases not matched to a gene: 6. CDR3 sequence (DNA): TGTGCCAGCTCACGGACCGGGACTAGGCAAGAGACCCAGTACTTC. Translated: CASSRTGTRQETQYF. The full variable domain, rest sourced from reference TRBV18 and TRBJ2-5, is NAGVMQNPRHLVRRRGQEARLRCSPMKGHSHVYWYRQLPEEGLKFMVYLQKENIIDESGMPKERFSAEFPKEGPSILRIQQVVRGDSAAYFCASSRTGTRQETQYFGPGTRLLVL.

The CDR3 region has the DNA TGTGCCAGCAGTTACTTTGGGTCAGGGAGCTCTGGGGCCAACGTCCTGACTTTC. Protein product: CASSYFGSGSSGANVLTF. The V gene is TRBV6-2 or TRBV6-3, the J gene TRBJ2-6; D could derive from TRBD1 or TRBD2 (5 bases each). The CDR3 contains 18 residues. V shed 1 base and J shed 0 bases, with 13 bases lying between them. Germline V CDR1 and CDR2: MNHEY, SVGEGT.

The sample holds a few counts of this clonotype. This chain's CDR3 is CSVSTRYNEQFF. DNA of the CDR3: TGCAGCGTATCGACCCGCTACAATGAGCAGTTCTTC. This chain joins TRBV29-1 and TRBJ2-1, with D uncertain. V was trimmed by 6 bases and J by 3 bases, leaving 9 bases between them. Germline loops: CDR1 SQVTM, CDR2 ANQGSEA. The CDR3 is 12 amino acids.

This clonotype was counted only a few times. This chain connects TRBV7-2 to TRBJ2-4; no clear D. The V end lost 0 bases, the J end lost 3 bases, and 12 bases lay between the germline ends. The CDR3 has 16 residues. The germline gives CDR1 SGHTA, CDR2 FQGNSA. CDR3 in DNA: TGTGCCAGCAGCTTAGCCGGCCCTAATGACAAAAACATTCAGTACTTC. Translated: CASSLAGPNDKNIQYF.

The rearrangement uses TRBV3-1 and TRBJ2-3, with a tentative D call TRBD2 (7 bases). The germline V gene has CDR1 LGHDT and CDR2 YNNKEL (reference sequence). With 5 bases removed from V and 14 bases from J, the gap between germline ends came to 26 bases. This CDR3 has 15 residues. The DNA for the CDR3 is TGTGCCAGCAGCTCTAGCGGCCGGGGGCACAGATACGCGTATTTT. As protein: CASSSSGRGHRYAYF.

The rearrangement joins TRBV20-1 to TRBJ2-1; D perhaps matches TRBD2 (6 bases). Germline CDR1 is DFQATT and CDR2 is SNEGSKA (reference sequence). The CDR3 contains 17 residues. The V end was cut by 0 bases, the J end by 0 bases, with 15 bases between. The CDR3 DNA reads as TGCAGTGCTAGAGATTCCGGCGGGGCCCGCTCCTACAATGAGCAGTTCTTC. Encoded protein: CSARDSGGARSYNEQFF.

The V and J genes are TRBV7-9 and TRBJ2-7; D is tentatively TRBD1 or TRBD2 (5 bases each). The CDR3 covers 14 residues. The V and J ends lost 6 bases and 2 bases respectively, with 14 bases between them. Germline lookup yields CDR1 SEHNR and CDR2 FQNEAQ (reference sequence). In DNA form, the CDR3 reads TGTGCCAGCAGGGGACGAGCGGAGGCCTACGAGCAGTACTTC. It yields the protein CASRGRAEAYEQYF.

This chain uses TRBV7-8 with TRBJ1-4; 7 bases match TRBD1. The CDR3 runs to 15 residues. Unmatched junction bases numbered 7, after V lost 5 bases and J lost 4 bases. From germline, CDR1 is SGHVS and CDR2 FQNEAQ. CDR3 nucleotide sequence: TGTGCCAGCAGCGATCGGGACAGCGTTAATGAAAAACTGTTTTTT. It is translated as CASSDRDSVNEKLFF.

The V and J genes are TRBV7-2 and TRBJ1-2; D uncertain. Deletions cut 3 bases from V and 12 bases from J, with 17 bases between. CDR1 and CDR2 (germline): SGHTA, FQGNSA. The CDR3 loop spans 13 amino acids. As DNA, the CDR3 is TGTGCCAGCAGCTTTATGGAGGGCCCCATCAACACCTTC. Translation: CASSFMEGPINTF. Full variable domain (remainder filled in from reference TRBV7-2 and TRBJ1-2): GAGVSQSPSNKVTEKGKDVELRCDPISGHTALYWYRQSLGQGLEFLIYFQGNSAPDKSGLPSDRFSAERTGGSVSTLTIQRTQQEDSAVYLCASSFMEGPINTFGSGTRLTVV.

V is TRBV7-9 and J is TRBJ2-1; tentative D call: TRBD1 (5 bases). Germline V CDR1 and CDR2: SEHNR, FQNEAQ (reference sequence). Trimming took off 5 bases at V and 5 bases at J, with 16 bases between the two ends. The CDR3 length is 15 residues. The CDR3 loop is CASSDWTRADNEQFF. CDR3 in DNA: TGTGCCAGCAGCGACTGGACACGGGCTGACAATGAGCAGTTCTTC.

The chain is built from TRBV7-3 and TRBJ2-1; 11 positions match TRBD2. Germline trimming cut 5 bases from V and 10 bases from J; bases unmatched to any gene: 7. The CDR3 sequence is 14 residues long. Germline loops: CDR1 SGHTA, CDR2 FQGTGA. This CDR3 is CASSLSGRGREQFF. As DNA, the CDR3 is TGTGCCAGCAGCCTTAGCGGGAGGGGTAGGGAGCAGTTCTTC.

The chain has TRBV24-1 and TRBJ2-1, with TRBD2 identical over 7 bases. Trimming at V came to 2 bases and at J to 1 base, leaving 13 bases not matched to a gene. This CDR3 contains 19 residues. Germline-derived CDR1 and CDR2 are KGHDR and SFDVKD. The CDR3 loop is CATSDSGREAVGSYNEQFF. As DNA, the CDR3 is TGTGCCACCAGTGATTCTGGCCGGGAGGCGGTAGGGTCCTACAATGAGCAGTTCTTC.

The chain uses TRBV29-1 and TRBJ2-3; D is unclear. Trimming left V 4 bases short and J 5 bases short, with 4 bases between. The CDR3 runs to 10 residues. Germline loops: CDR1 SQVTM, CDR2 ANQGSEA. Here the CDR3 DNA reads TGCAGCGTTGCCTTAGATACGCAGTATTTT. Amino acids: CSVALDTQYF.

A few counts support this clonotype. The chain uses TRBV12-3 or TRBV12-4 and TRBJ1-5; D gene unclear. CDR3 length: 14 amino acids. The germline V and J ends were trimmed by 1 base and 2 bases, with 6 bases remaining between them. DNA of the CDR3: TGTGCCAGCAGTTTAGAACAAGGCAATCAGCCCCAGCATTTT. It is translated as CASSLEQGNQPQHF.

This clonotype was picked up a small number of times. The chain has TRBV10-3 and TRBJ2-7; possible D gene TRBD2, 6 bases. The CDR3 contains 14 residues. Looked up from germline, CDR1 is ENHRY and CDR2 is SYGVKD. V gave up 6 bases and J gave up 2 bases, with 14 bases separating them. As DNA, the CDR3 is TGTGCCATCAGGGAGGGGCCCTCCCCCTACGAGCAGTACTTC. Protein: CAIREGPSPYEQYF.

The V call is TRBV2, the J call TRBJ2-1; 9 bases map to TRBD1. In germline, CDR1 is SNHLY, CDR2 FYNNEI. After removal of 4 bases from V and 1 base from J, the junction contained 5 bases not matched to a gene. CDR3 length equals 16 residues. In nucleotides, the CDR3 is TGTGCCAGCAGTGTGGGACAGGGCGAGTCCTACAATGAGCAGTTCTTC. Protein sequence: CASSVGQGESYNEQFF. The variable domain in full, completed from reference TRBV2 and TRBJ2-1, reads EPEVTQTPSHQVTQMGQEVILRCVPISNHLYFYWYRQILGQKVEFLVSFYNNEISEKSEIFDDQFSVERPDGSNFTLKIRSTKLEDSAMYFCASSVGQGESYNEQFFGPGTRLTVL.

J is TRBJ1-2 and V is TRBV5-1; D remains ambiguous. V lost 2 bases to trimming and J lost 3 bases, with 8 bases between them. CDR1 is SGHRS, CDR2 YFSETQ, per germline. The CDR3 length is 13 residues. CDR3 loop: CASSFAPDYGYTF. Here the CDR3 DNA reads TGCGCCAGCAGCTTTGCACCAGACTATGGCTACACCTTC.

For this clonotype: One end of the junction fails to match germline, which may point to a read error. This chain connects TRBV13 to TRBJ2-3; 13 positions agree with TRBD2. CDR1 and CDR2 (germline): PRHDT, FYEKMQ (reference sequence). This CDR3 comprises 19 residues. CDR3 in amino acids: CASSLEGLAGPPRHRYAYF. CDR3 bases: TGCGCCAGCAGCTTAGAGGGACTAGCGGGACCCCCCCGGCACAGATACGCGTATTTT.

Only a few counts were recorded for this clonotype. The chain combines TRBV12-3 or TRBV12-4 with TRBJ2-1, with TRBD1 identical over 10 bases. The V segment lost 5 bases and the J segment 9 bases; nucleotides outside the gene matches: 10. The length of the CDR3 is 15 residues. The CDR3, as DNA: TGTGCCAGCAGTCCCGGGACAGGGGTCCGGCCTGAGCAGTTCTTC. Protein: CASSPGTGVRPEQFF.

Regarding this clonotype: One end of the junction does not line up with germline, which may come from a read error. The CDR3 loop is CASSLVPDRGYGYTF. The DNA for the CDR3 is TGCGCCAGCAGTTTGGTACCAGACAGGGGGTATGGCTACACCTTC. The chain uses TRBV5-1 and TRBJ1-2; 9 nucleotides match TRBD1. The CDR3 is 15 amino acids. From germline, CDR1 is SGHRS and CDR2 YFSETQ.

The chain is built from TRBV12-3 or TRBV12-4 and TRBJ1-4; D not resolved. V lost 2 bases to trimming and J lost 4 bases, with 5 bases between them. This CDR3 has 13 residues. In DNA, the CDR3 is TGTGCCAGCAGTTTACAGCGTAATGAAAAACTGTTTTTT. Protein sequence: CASSLQRNEKLFF.

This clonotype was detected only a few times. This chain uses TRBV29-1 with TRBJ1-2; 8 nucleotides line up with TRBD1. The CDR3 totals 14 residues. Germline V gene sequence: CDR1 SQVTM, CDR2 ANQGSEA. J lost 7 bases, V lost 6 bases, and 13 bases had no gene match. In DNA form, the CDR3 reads TGCAGCGTGGGGGGACGGCAGGGGGCTGGTGGCTACACCTTC. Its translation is CSVGGRQGAGGYTF.

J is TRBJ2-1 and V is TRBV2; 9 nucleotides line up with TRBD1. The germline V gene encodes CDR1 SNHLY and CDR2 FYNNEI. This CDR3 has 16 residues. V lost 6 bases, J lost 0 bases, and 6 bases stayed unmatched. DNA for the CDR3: TGTGCCAGCAGGACCGACAGGGGGGGCTCCTACAATGAGCAGTTCTTC. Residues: CASRTDRGGSYNEQFF.

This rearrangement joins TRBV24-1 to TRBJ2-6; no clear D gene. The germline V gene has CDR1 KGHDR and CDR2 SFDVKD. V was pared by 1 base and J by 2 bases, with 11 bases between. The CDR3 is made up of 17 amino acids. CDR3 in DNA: TGTGCCACCAGTGATTTTGATAATCCGGCTGGGGCCAACGTCCTGACTTTC. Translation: CATSDFDNPAGANVLTF.